A selection of T cell receptor beta chains follows, all from one sample in a study of cytomegalovirus exposure and HLA in healthy donors. Sequencing used immunoSEQ multiplex PCR; TCRdb keeps in-frame clones, though not all of them. The repertoire consists of around 70,000 clones, with over 70% occurring once and the leading ten covering roughly 12%. Sequenced sample: PBMCs. The receptor source for this set is a man between 65 and 85 years old in good health and CMV-seronegative. Both conserved end residues are part of each CDR3. D genes are given only for firm matches. Clone size is not always given. Where it is, it says once, few, many or a class for expanded clones.

CDR3 length: 16
D gene: .
clone size: .
V gene: TRBV5-5
J gene: TRBJ1-1
CDR3 DNA: TGTGCCAGCAGCTTGGGGGCAGGGTCTTGGAACACTGAAGCTTTCTTT
CDR3 protein: CASSLGAGSWNTEAFF

CDR3 length: 15
D gene: TRBD2
clone size: .
V gene: TRBV6-5
J gene: TRBJ2-5
CDR3 DNA: TGTGCCAGCAGTTACGTGCGGGAGGGCCGGGAGACCCAGTACTTC
CDR3 protein: CASSYVREGRETQYF

CDR3 length: 15
D gene: .
clone size: .
V gene: TRBV7-9
J gene: TRBJ2-3
CDR3 DNA: TGTGCCAGCAGCTTAGGCGACCGGAGCCCAGATACGCAGTATTTT
CDR3 protein: CASSLGDRSPDTQYF

CDR3 length: 17
D gene: TRBD1
clone size: .
V gene: TRBV4-3
J gene: TRBJ2-3
CDR3 DNA: TGCGCCAGCAGCCAAGCCCCGGACAGGGGCAACACAGATACGCAGTATTTT
CDR3 protein: CASSQAPDRGNTDTQYF

CDR3 length: 14
D gene: TRBD1
clone size: .
V gene: TRBV7-9
J gene: TRBJ2-7
CDR3 DNA: TGTGCCAGCAGCCAGACAGGGGGCACCTACGAGCAGTACTTC
CDR3 protein: CASSQTGGTYEQYF

CDR3 length: 17
D gene: .
clone size: .
V gene: TRBV27
J gene: TRBJ1-6
CDR3 DNA: TGTGCCAGCAGTTTATTTAACAGGATGCCCGCCAGTTCACCCCTCCACTTT
CDR3 protein: CASSLFNRMPASSPLHF

CDR3 length: 14
D gene: .
clone size: .
V gene: TRBV12-5
J gene: TRBJ1-5
CDR3 DNA: TGTGCTAGTGGTTTCGAACTGAACAATCAGCCCCAGCATTTT
CDR3 protein: CASGFELNNQPQHF

CDR3 length: 15
D gene: TRBD1
clone size: .
V gene: TRBV4-3
J gene: TRBJ1-1
CDR3 DNA: TGCGCCAGCAGCCAAGATTCAGGGGGCGCGGCTTCTGCTTTCTTT
CDR3 protein: CASSQDSGGAASAFF

CDR3 length: 13
D gene: .
clone size: .
V gene: TRBV6-4
J gene: TRBJ1-2
CDR3 DNA: TGTGCCAGCAGTGTAGGGCCAGGGGACGGCTACACCTTC
CDR3 protein: CASSVGPGDGYTF

CDR3 length: 15
D gene: TRBD1
clone size: once
V gene: TRBV9
J gene: TRBJ1-5
CDR3 DNA: TGTGCCAGCAGCGTAGGGCAGGGGGTGGGACAGCCCCAGCATTTT
CDR3 protein: CASSVGQGVGQPQHF

CDR3 length: 14
D gene: .
clone size: .
V gene: TRBV6-5
J gene: TRBJ1-4
CDR3 DNA: TGTGCCAGCAGTCCAGACAGACGGTTTGAAAAACTGTTTTTT
CDR3 protein: CASSPDRRFEKLFF

CDR3 length: 13
D gene: TRBD1
clone size: .
V gene: TRBV18
J gene: TRBJ1-4
CDR3 DNA: TGTGCCAGCTCAGGACAGGTGGACGAAAAACTGTTTTTT
CDR3 protein: CASSGQVDEKLFF

CDR3 length: 14
D gene: .
clone size: few
V gene: TRBV4-3
J gene: TRBJ2-7
CDR3 DNA: TGCGCCAGCAGCCAAAGGGGCAGTCCTAAAGAGCAGTACTTC
CDR3 protein: CASSQRGSPKEQYF

CDR3 length: 14
D gene: TRBD1
clone size: .
V gene: TRBV6-6
J gene: TRBJ2-1
CDR3 DNA: TGTGCCAGCAGGCCGGGACAGCGGTACAATGAGCAGTTCTTC
CDR3 protein: CASRPGQRYNEQFF

CDR3 length: 16
D gene: .
clone size: .
V gene: TRBV6-5
J gene: TRBJ1-1
CDR3 DNA: TGTGCCAGCAGTTACGAAATAGCTTCCATGAACACTGAAGCTTTCTTT
CDR3 protein: CASSYEIASMNTEAFF

CDR3 length: 15
D gene: .
clone size: few
V gene: TRBV2
J gene: TRBJ1-2
CDR3 DNA: TGTGCCAGCAGTGAGGGGGCAACTATGGCGGGTGGCTACACCTTC
CDR3 protein: CASSEGATMAGGYTF

CDR3 length: 17
D gene: TRBD2
clone size: .
V gene: TRBV5-6
J gene: TRBJ2-7
CDR3 DNA: TGTGCCAGCAGCGACAGACTAGCGGGAGCCTATTACTCCGAGCAGTACTTC
CDR3 protein: CASSDRLAGAYYSEQYF

CDR3 length: 15
D gene: .
clone size: .
V gene: TRBV7-6
J gene: TRBJ2-7
CDR3 DNA: TGTGCCAGCAGCTTATCCAGGACTGGGACCTACGAGCAGTACTTC
CDR3 protein: CASSLSRTGTYEQYF

CDR3 length: 18
D gene: .
clone size: once
V gene: TRBV11-3
J gene: TRBJ1-6
CDR3 DNA: TGTGCCAGCAGCTTAAGGTTCGGACACGGCTCCTATAATTCACCCCTCCACTTT
CDR3 protein: CASSLRFGHGSYNSPLHF

CDR3 length: 18
D gene: TRBD2
clone size: .
V gene: TRBV19
J gene: TRBJ2-1
CDR3 DNA: TGTGCCAGTAGGGCGGCCAGCGGGGGGCCGCCGTCCTACAATGAGCAGTTCTTC
CDR3 protein: CASRAASGGPPSYNEQFF

CDR3 length: 15
D gene: .
clone size: many
V gene: TRBV13
J gene: TRBJ1-3
CDR3 DNA: TGTGCCAGCAGCTTAGATAGGGGATCTGGAAACACCATATATTTT
CDR3 protein: CASSLDRGSGNTIYF

CDR3 length: 14
D gene: .
clone size: .
V gene: TRBV7-9
J gene: TRBJ2-5
CDR3 DNA: TGTGCCAGCAGCATCCGGACAGCCCAAGAGACCCAGTACTTC
CDR3 protein: CASSIRTAQETQYF

CDR3 length: 17
D gene: TRBD2
clone size: .
V gene: TRBV4-3
J gene: TRBJ2-1
CDR3 DNA: TGCGCCAGCAGCCTCTCCTCGAGGGGCGGGAGAAACCGTGAGCAGTTCTTC
CDR3 protein: CASSLSSRGGRNREQFF

CDR3 length: 16
D gene: TRBD2
clone size: .
V gene: TRBV30
J gene: TRBJ2-2
CDR3 DNA: TGTGCCTGGGGGACCCTAGCGGGGGGGCAAAGCGGGGAGCTGTTTTTT
CDR3 protein: CAWGTLAGGQSGELFF

CDR3 length: 17
D gene: TRBD1
clone size: .
V gene: TRBV7-9
J gene: TRBJ2-1
CDR3 DNA: TGTGCCAGCAGCCCCGCGGCGGGACAGGATTACTACAATGAGCAGTTCTTC
CDR3 protein: CASSPAAGQDYYNEQFF

CDR3 length: 16
D gene: TRBD1
clone size: few
V gene: TRBV5-1
J gene: TRBJ2-3
CDR3 DNA: TGCGCCAGCAGCCTTAACCCGGGACAGCGAGGAGATACGCAGTATTTT
CDR3 protein: CASSLNPGQRGDTQYF

CDR3 length: 13
D gene: TRBD1
clone size: .
V gene: TRBV7-2
J gene: TRBJ1-1
CDR3 DNA: TGTGCCAGCAGCTCAGGGGGGAACACTGAAGCTTTCTTT
CDR3 protein: CASSSGGNTEAFF

CDR3 length: 15
D gene: TRBD1
clone size: .
V gene: TRBV7-2
J gene: TRBJ1-2
CDR3 DNA: TGTGCCAGCAGCTCCTCGGACAGGGGCCCTTGGGGCTACACCTTC
CDR3 protein: CASSSSDRGPWGYTF

CDR3 length: 15
D gene: .
clone size: .
V gene: TRBV28
J gene: TRBJ2-1
CDR3 DNA: TGTGCCAGCAGTTTTCAGGGCCCGCCTTACAATGAGCAGTTCTTC
CDR3 protein: CASSFQGPPYNEQFF

CDR3 length: 13
D gene: TRBD2
clone size: .
V gene: TRBV18
J gene: TRBJ2-7
CDR3 DNA: TGTGCCAGCTCCCCGGGACTAGCTGATGAGCAGTACTTC
CDR3 protein: CASSPGLADEQYF

CDR3 length: 15
D gene: .
clone size: .
V gene: TRBV7-2
J gene: TRBJ1-5
CDR3 DNA: TGTGCCAGCAGCCCCCTTCCAGATAGCAATCAGCCCCAGCATTTT
CDR3 protein: CASSPLPDSNQPQHF

CDR3 length: 16
D gene: TRBD2
clone size: .
V gene: TRBV4-3
J gene: TRBJ2-1
CDR3 DNA: TGCGCCAGCAGCCAAGTAGCCGGGACTACCTACAATGAGCAGTTCTTC
CDR3 protein: CASSQVAGTTYNEQFF

CDR3 length: 14
D gene: .
clone size: .
V gene: TRBV11-2
J gene: TRBJ2-3
CDR3 DNA: TGTGCCAGCACCCGGGACTTCGACACAGATACGCAGTATTTT
CDR3 protein: CASTRDFDTDTQYF

CDR3 length: 17
D gene: TRBD1
clone size: once
V gene: TRBV7-9
J gene: TRBJ1-4
CDR3 DNA: TGTTCCAGCAGCCCCCGGACAGGGCAATACACTAGGGAAAAACTGTTTTTT
CDR3 protein: CSSSPRTGQYTREKLFF

CDR3 length: 16
D gene: .
clone size: few
V gene: TRBV2
J gene: TRBJ2-6
CDR3 DNA: TGTGCCAGCAGTGAAGCGGGACACTCTGGGGCCAACGTCCTGACTTTC
CDR3 protein: CASSEAGHSGANVLTF

CDR3 length: 15
D gene: .
clone size: few
V gene: TRBV6-1
J gene: TRBJ1-4
CDR3 DNA: TGTGCCAGCATCTATGGCCAAGGGGCTAATGAAAAACTGTTTTTT
CDR3 protein: CASIYGQGANEKLFF

CDR3 length: 13
D gene: TRBD1
clone size: .
V gene: TRBV5-1
J gene: TRBJ1-5
CDR3 DNA: TGCGCCAGCAGCTTCGACAGGGATCAGCCCCAGCATTTT
CDR3 protein: CASSFDRDQPQHF

CDR3 length: 16
D gene: .
clone size: .
V gene: TRBV4-1
J gene: TRBJ2-7
CDR3 DNA: TGCGCCAGCAGCCAAGCCCCAGGGGCCGCCTCCGACGAGCAGTACTTC
CDR3 protein: CASSQAPGAASDEQYF

CDR3 length: 14
D gene: .
clone size: .
V gene: TRBV7-8
J gene: TRBJ1-6
CDR3 DNA: TGTGCCAGCAGCTACGACAGCTTTTCTTCACCCCTCCACTTT
CDR3 protein: CASSYDSFSSPLHF

CDR3 length: 15
D gene: .
clone size: .
V gene: TRBV7-2
J gene: TRBJ2-7
CDR3 DNA: TGTGCCAGCAGCCCGCAGGGCGTCGGCGGCTACGAGCAGTACTTC
CDR3 protein: CASSPQGVGGYEQYF

CDR3 length: 16
D gene: TRBD1
clone size: .
V gene: TRBV9
J gene: TRBJ2-3
CDR3 DNA: TGTGCCAGCAGCCCCCGTGGGGGGACAGGTTTCGATACGCAGTATTTT
CDR3 protein: CASSPRGGTGFDTQYF

CDR3 length: 15
D gene: TRBD2
clone size: .
V gene: TRBV2
J gene: TRBJ2-1
CDR3 DNA: TGTGCCAGCATGTCCGGGACTAGCGGGTACAATGAGCAGTTCTTC
CDR3 protein: CASMSGTSGYNEQFF

CDR3 length: 13
D gene: TRBD1
clone size: once
V gene: TRBV7-9
J gene: TRBJ1-2
CDR3 DNA: TGTGCCAGCACCCAGACAGGGTCTCGCGGCTACACCTTC
CDR3 protein: CASTQTGSRGYTF

CDR3 length: 13
D gene: .
clone size: .
V gene: TRBV19
J gene: TRBJ2-1
CDR3 DNA: TGTGCCAGTAGCCCTGACAGCTACAATGAGCAGTTCTTC
CDR3 protein: CASSPDSYNEQFF

CDR3 length: 15
D gene: TRBD1
clone size: .
V gene: TRBV5-1
J gene: TRBJ2-7
CDR3 DNA: TGCGCCAGCAGCGCGTCAGGGGGCGCTTCCTACGAGCAGTACTTC
CDR3 protein: CASSASGGASYEQYF

CDR3 length: 13
D gene: TRBD1
clone size: .
V gene: TRBV7-9
J gene: TRBJ1-1
CDR3 DNA: TGTGCCAGCAGCCTCCAGACAGGGTTGGATGCTTTCTTT
CDR3 protein: CASSLQTGLDAFF

CDR3 length: 14
D gene: .
clone size: .
V gene: TRBV29-1
J gene: TRBJ1-5
CDR3 DNA: TGCAGCGTGGTTACCCCAGGGCGGAATCAGCCCCAGCATTTT
CDR3 protein: CSVVTPGRNQPQHF

CDR3 length: 13
D gene: .
clone size: once
V gene: TRBV10-1
J gene: TRBJ2-7
CDR3 DNA: TGCGTCAGCAGTGGCGGGGGCGAGGGCGAGCAGTACTTC
CDR3 protein: CVSSGGGEGEQYF

CDR3 length: 14
D gene: .
clone size: .
V gene: TRBV7-2
J gene: TRBJ2-4
CDR3 DNA: TGTGCCAGCAGCCCACAGGGTTTTAAAAACATTCAGTACTTC
CDR3 protein: CASSPQGFKNIQYF

CDR3 length: 16
D gene: TRBD2
clone size: few
V gene: TRBV4-1
J gene: TRBJ2-7
CDR3 DNA: TGCGCCAGCAGCCAAGGTAGCGGGGGGACTTCCTACGAGCAGTACTTC
CDR3 protein: CASSQGSGGTSYEQYF

CDR3 length: 16
D gene: TRBD2
clone size: .
V gene: TRBV19
J gene: TRBJ2-1
CDR3 DNA: TGTGCCAGTAGTATTGGCCCTAGCGGGAGGGCAAATGAGCAGTTCTTC
CDR3 protein: CASSIGPSGRANEQFF

CDR3 length: 15
D gene: .
clone size: once
V gene: TRBV6-1
J gene: TRBJ1-5
CDR3 DNA: TGTGCCAGCAGAGCCACACAGGGCGGTAATCAGCCCCAGCATTTT
CDR3 protein: CASRATQGGNQPQHF

CDR3 length: 14
D gene: .
clone size: .
V gene: TRBV6-6
J gene: TRBJ1-2
CDR3 DNA: TGTGCCAGCAGTTATCCAACACCCTCTTATGGCTACACCTTC
CDR3 protein: CASSYPTPSYGYTF

CDR3 length: 15
D gene: .
clone size: .
V gene: TRBV4-2
J gene: TRBJ2-7
CDR3 DNA: TGTGCCAGCAGCCAACAGGTTCGACTAGCCTACGAGCAGTACTTC
CDR3 protein: CASSQQVRLAYEQYF